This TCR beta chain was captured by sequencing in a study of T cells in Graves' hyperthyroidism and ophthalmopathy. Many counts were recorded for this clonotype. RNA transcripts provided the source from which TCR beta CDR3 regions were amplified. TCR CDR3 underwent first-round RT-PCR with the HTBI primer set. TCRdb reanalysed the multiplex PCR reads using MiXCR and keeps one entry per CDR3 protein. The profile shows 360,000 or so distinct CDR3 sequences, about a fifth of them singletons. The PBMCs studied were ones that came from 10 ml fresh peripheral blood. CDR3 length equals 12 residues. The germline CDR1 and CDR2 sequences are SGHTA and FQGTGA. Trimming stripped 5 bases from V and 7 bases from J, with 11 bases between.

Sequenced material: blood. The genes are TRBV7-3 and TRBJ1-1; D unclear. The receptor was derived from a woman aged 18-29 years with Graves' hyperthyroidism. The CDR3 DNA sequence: TGTGCCAGCAGCCCCGCCCCAAGTGAAGCTTTCTTT. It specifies CASSPAPSEAFF.